These 7 T cell receptor beta chains came from one sample sequenced in a study of blood T cell repertoires in COVID-19. Clones were read by immunoSEQ multiplex PCR, and TCRdb kept only the in-frame ones, dropping some. Of fewer than 250,000 clones listed, around 82% are singletons. Sequencing was performed on peripheral blood. These receptors were obtained from a woman in her sixties or seventies with acute or convalescent COVID-19.

CDR3 loop: CASSLRIQGGSGYTF. The CDR3 region has the DNA TGTGCCAGCAGCTTAAGAATACAGGGTGGTAGCGGCTACACCTTC. The chain carries TRBV11-2 and TRBJ1-2, with D possibly being TRBD1 (6 bases). The V end was cut by 2 bases, the J end by 8 bases, with 18 bases between. Germline CDR1 SGHAT, CDR2 FQNNGV. The CDR3 sequence is 15 residues long.

In the case of this clone: Within the sample, other DNA sequences also encode this same CDR3. The CDR3 here is CASSQNRGETQYF. Here the CDR3 DNA reads TGTGCCAGTAGCCAAAACAGGGGAGAGACCCAGTACTTC. This chain connects TRBV19 to TRBJ2-5; 7 bases are shared with TRBD1. V gave up 6 bases and J gave up 4 bases; unmatched junction bases: 5. CDR1 is LNHDA, CDR2 SQIVND, per germline (reference sequence). This CDR3 has 13 residues.

This sequence joins TRBV7-9 and TRBJ1-2; D is undetermined. The CDR3 runs to 13 residues. Per germline, CDR1 SEHNR and CDR2 FQNEAQ (reference sequence). V lost 3 bases and J 8 bases, leaving 13 bases between the germline ends. The chain's CDR3 is CASSFDGARGYTF. CDR3 in DNA: TGTGCCAGCAGCTTCGACGGAGCCCGGGGCTACACCTTC.

This clone was recorded a few times. The genes are TRBV11-2 and TRBJ2-2; 7 positions agree with TRBD1. The V gene's germline CDR1 is SGHAT and CDR2 FQNNGV. The CDR3 has 13 residues. J was trimmed by 9 bases and V by 4 bases; bases with no gene match: 5. CDR3 nucleotides: TGTGCCAGCAGCTCGACAGGGCTAAGGGAGCTGTTTTTT. It is translated as CASSSTGLRELFF.

V is TRBV19 and J is TRBJ1-3; D uncertain. This CDR3 has 16 residues. The germline gives CDR1 LNHDA, CDR2 SQIVND (reference sequence). V was trimmed by 5 bases and J by 7 bases, leaving 21 bases between them. This CDR3 reads CASSPSRLSLRNTIYF. Here the CDR3 DNA reads TGTGCCAGTAGTCCCTCGAGGCTGTCGCTGAGGAACACCATATATTTT.

The J gene is TRBJ1-1, the V gene TRBV5-6; D gene ambiguous. Deletions cut 3 bases from V and 4 bases from J, with 13 bases between. There are 14 residues in the CDR3. CDR1 and CDR2 from the germline V gene are SGHDT and YYEEEE. The CDR3 reads CASSSGGRSTEAFF. Written as DNA, the CDR3 is TGTGCCAGCAGCTCAGGAGGTCGTAGCACTGAAGCTTTCTTT.

The chain uses TRBV5-1 and TRBJ1-5; weak D call: TRBD1 (6 bases). CDR1 and CDR2 (germline): SGHRS, YFSETQ. Deletions cut 0 bases from V and 1 base from J, with 8 bases between. This CDR3 spans 15 amino acids. The CDR3, as DNA: TGCGCCAGCAGCTTGGCTACAGGGAGCAATCAGCCCCAGCATTTT. Its protein is CASSLATGSNQPQHF.